This T cell receptor (beta chain) was recorded in a study of human T cells and chemical hapten exposure. Overall study context: The patients, most of them female, presented with alopecia areata, totalis or universalis. Minor pooled library volume differences mainly drove per-sample TCR yield variation.

Study-wide results and limits: The formation of large CDR3 similarity clusters by expanded TCRs significantly exceeded that of controls. With regard to DPC sensitization, TCRs above 1 in 1000 frequency did not change.

TCRdb passed the RACE reads through MiXCR, listing each CDR3 protein once. The profile shows approximately 400,000 distinct CDR3 sequences, nearly 5% of them singletons. As to time point: patch test 1, 2 weeks after DPC sensitization. Treatment specified: therapeutic diphenylcyclopropenone sensitization with weekly scalp DPC. At least ten counts were recorded for this clonotype. Its antigen remains unknown. This CDR3 is built from 16 residues. J gave up 3 bases and V 3 bases, and 2 bases lay outside the gene matches. Germline V CDR1 and CDR2: LGHDT, YNNKEL (reference sequence). The material sequenced was whole blood, taken in connection with sensitization to the hapten diphenylcyclopropenone (DPC). This receptor was obtained from a woman between 50 and 59 years old with alopecia areata. Some clones in this sample may be carry-over from other donors' samples. The chain has TRBV3-1 and TRBJ2-1; 13 nucleotides match TRBD2. The CDR3: CASSQGLAGIYNEQFF. In DNA, the CDR3 is TGTGCCAGCAGCCAGGGACTAGCGGGGATCTACAATGAGCAGTTCTTC.